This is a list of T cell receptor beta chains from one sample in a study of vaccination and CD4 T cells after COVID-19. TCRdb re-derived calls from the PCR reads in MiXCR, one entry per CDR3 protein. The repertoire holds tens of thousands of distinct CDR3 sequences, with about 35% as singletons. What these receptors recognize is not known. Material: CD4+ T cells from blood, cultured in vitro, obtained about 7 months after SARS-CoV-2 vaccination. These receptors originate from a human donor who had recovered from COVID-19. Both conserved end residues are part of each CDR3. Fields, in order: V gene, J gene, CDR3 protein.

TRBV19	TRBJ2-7	CASSMEREGYEQYF
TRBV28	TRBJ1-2	CASSYGQRGDYGYTF
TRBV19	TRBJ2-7	CASSPRTFYEQYF
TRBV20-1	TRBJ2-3	CSARSRLASTDTQYF
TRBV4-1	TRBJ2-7	CASSYRVGAGVAHYEQYF
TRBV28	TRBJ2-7	CASSFLRTVVDEQYF
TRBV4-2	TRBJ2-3	CASSQAGPGEADTQYF
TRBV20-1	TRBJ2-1	CSARGVRQGGYEQFF
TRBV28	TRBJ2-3	CASSETGGGGPGPTDTQYF
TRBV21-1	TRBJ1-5	CASSKAPQGNQPQHF
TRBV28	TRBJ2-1	CASRSGFMQNEQFF
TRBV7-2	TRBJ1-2	CASSLAQGANYGYTF
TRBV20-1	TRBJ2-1	CSAFDTGQGVGNEQFF
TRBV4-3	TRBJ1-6	CASSQEGGGSPLHF
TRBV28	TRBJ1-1	CASSLLVTATEAFF
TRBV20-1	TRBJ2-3	CSARPLLASSTDTQYF
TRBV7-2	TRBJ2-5	CASSPRRNQETQYF
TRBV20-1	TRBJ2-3	CSADRGSSTDTQYF
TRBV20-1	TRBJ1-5	CSARGGERSNQPQHF
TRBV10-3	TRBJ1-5	CAISESVGGQPQHF
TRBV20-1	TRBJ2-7	CSARDFKDRSSYEQYF
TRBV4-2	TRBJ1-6	CASSQGGTGRSPLHF
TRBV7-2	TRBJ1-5	CASSADSNQPQHF
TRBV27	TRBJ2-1	CASRPLAAQRLEQFF
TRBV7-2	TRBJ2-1	CASSFAYNEQFF
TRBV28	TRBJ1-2	CASSLGTGANYGYTF
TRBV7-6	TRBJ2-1	CASSVTTPPGAEFF
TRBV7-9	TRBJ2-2	CASSRQGTGELFF
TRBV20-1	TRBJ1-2	CSARDYNGYTF
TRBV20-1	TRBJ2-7	CSARVALAGSNEQYF
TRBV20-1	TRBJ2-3	CSAKQGGNTDTQYF
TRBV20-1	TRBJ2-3	CSAGGASTDTQYF
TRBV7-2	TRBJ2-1	CASSGGKVGNEQFF
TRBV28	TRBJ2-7	CASSGTGDYYEQYF
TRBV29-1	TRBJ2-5	CSSHYWDNQETQYF
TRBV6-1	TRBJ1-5	CASSDLNQPQHF
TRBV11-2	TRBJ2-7	CASSWLGGRTSYEQYF
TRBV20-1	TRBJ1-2	CSASRQGRNYGYTF
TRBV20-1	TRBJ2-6	CSAMGQGKISGANVLTF
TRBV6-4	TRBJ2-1	CASSDSAGSYNEQFF
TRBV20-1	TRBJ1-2	CSAQGSTYGYTF
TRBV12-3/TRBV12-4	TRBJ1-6	CASSRGQGHGSPLHF
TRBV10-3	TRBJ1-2	CAIRAGDGGIGYTF
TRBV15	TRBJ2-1	CATSRDFQVYNEQFF
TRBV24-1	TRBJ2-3	CATSEGPYTDTQYF
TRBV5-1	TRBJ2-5	CASSFDVGVQETQYF
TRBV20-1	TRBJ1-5	CSARGSHQPQHF
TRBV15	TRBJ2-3	CATSRDKQSTDTQYF
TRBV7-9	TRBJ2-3	CASSFRTPDTQYF
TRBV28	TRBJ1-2	CASSLTANYGYTF
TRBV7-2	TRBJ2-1	CASSPRGSAHEQFF
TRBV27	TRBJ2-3	CASSPLDRGRNTQYF
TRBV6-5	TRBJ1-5	CASSWRGYNQPQHF
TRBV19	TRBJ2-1	CASSKGQGSYNEQFF